These 30 T cell receptor beta chains were sequenced from one sample in a study of T cell responses to AZD1222 COVID-19 vaccine. The protocol was immunoSEQ multiplex PCR, while the TCRdb copy is restricted to in-frame clones and leaves out a portion. The sample records 150,000 or so clones, around 91% being singletons. The source was peripheral blood, collected 28 days after the second AZD1222 dose. These receptors all stem from an adult who received the AZD1222 COVID-19 vaccine.

The V and J genes are TRBV5-1 and TRBJ2-5; tentatively, D is TRBD2 (6 bases). This CDR3 has 15 amino acids. The V end was cut by 8 bases, the J end by 5 bases, with 22 bases between. Germline lookup yields CDR1 SGHRS and CDR2 YFSETQ. The CDR3: CASRRNLASTETQYF. The CDR3, as DNA: TGCGCCAGTAGAAGAAACCTAGCGAGCACGGAGACCCAGTACTTC.

This chain uses TRBV6-5 with TRBJ2-3; 10 bases align to TRBD2. The V gene's germline CDR1 is MNHEY and CDR2 SVGAGI. J gave up 1 base and V 8 bases, and 6 bases lay outside the gene matches. CDR3 length: 15 residues. CDR3 region: CASLPGTSGTDTQYF. CDR3 DNA sequence: TGTGCCAGCCTCCCCGGGACTAGCGGCACAGATACGCAGTATTTT.

This chain connects TRBV3-1 (or the pseudogene TRBV3-2) to TRBJ1-2; D possibly corresponds to TRBD1 (6 bases). Trimming took 5 bases from V and 7 from J, leaving 14 bases between them. Germline lookup yields CDR1 LGHDT and CDR2 YNNKEL (reference sequence). The CDR3 length is 13 residues. The CDR3 is CASSEGGAGGYTF. CDR3 nucleotide sequence: TGTGCCAGCAGCGAGGGGGGAGCGGGTGGCTACACCTTC.

The V and J genes are TRBV7-9 and TRBJ1-4, with TRBD1 matching 7 bases. The CDR3 length is 15 residues. CDR1 and CDR2 from the germline V gene are SEHNR and FQNEAQ (reference sequence). V trimming: 5 bases; J trimming: 4 bases; junction bases outside the gene matches: 7. The CDR3 loop is CASSPGTAINEKLFF. In DNA form, the CDR3 reads TGTGCCAGCAGCCCCGGGACAGCCATTAATGAAAAACTGTTTTTT.

The J gene is TRBJ2-6, the V gene TRBV27; TRBD2 is a possible D gene (8 bases). V was cut by 5 bases and J by 0 bases, with 23 bases left in between. Germline loops: CDR1 MNHEY, CDR2 SMNVEV (reference sequence). This CDR3 contains 20 residues. The CDR3 spells CASSLGGVVGQISGANVLTF. As DNA, the CDR3 is TGTGCCAGCAGTCTCGGGGGGGTGGTGGGACAGATCTCTGGGGCCAACGTCCTGACTTTC.

The rearrangement uses TRBV28 and TRBJ1-3, with D tentatively TRBD1 (6 bases). Looked up from germline, CDR1 is MDHEN and CDR2 is SYDVKM. With 1 base removed from V and 4 bases from J, the gap between germline ends came to 11 bases. The CDR3 has 15 residues. DNA of the CDR3: TGTGCCAGCAGTTTATCCCTCAGGGGAGGAAACACCATATATTTT. It specifies CASSLSLRGGNTIYF.

This sequence joins TRBV6-4 and TRBJ2-7, with unresolved D. Germline CDR1 MRHNA, CDR2 SNTAGT. The length of the CDR3 is 13 residues. Trimming shortened V by 6 bases and J by 0 bases, and 9 bases separated the two germline ends. The DNA of the CDR3 is TGTGCCAGCAGCCCAGGCCTCTCCTACGAGCAGTACTTC. Translated: CASSPGLSYEQYF.

V is TRBV6-2 or TRBV6-3 and J is TRBJ2-2; D unclear. CDR1 and CDR2 from the germline V gene are MNHEY and SVGEGT. V lost 2 bases and J lost 6, with 7 bases in between. This CDR3 comprises 13 residues. The CDR3 region is CASSYRASGELFF. CDR3 DNA sequence: TGTGCCAGCAGTTACCGAGCATCCGGGGAGCTGTTTTTT.

This chain links TRBV7-9 with TRBJ2-2, with 11 bases that match TRBD1. Germline V gene sequence: CDR1 SEHNR, CDR2 FQNEAQ (reference sequence). Germline trimming cut 2 bases from V and 4 bases from J; bases unmatched to any gene: 6. The CDR3 extends over 17 amino acids. The CDR3 spells CASSLTDRGRPTGELFF. CDR3 coding DNA: TGTGCCAGCAGCTTAACGGACAGGGGGCGCCCCACCGGGGAGCTGTTTTTT.

The J gene is TRBJ1-2, the V gene TRBV19; D is uncertain. The CDR3 spans 13 residues. Germline CDR1 LNHDA, CDR2 SQIVND (reference sequence). The V and J ends lost 6 bases and 8 bases respectively, with 16 bases between them. The CDR3 DNA reads as TGTGCCAGTAGAAACAGTGTAAGCCTGGGCTACACCTTC. Its protein is CASRNSVSLGYTF. The full variable domain, in which reference TRBV19 and TRBJ1-2 provide the parts outside the CDR3, is DGGITQSPKYLFRKEGQNVTLSCEQNLNHDAMYWYRQDPGQGLRLIYYSQIVNDFQKGDIAEGYSVSREKKESFPLTVTSAQKNPTAFYLCASRNSVSLGYTFGSGTRLTVV.

The V gene is TRBV29-1, the J gene TRBJ1-2; D gene uncertain. The CDR3 covers 12 residues. The ends were cut back, 7 bases at V and 8 bases at J, with 17 bases in the middle. The germline CDR1 and CDR2 sequences are SQVTM and ANQGSEA. CDR3 in DNA: TGCAGCGCACCGGGGATGACGGAGGGCTACACCTTC. It encodes CSAPGMTEGYTF.

This clone was detected only a few times. The J gene is TRBJ1-5, the V gene TRBV30; TRBD1 agrees at 9 bases. This CDR3 is 14 amino acids long. Germline V gene sequence: CDR1 GTSNPN, CDR2 SVGIG (reference sequence). Trimming cost V 2 bases and J 7 bases; bases outside gene matches: 6. The CDR3 loop is CAWSSGQGRQPQHF. In DNA form, the CDR3 reads TGTGCCTGGAGTTCGGGACAGGGACGGCAGCCCCAGCATTTT.

This clone was observed once. The chain links TRBV3-1 (or the pseudogene TRBV3-2) to TRBJ2-7, with D possibly called TRBD1 or TRBD2 (5 bases each). Germline loops: CDR1 LGHDT, CDR2 YNNKEL (reference sequence). V was clipped by 4 bases and J by 9 bases, with 19 bases between them. This CDR3 has 14 amino acids. CDR3: CASSLPGTGVGQYF. CDR3 nucleotide sequence: TGTGCCAGCAGCCTACCCGGGACCGGTGTAGGGCAGTACTTC.

The genes are TRBV7-2 and TRBJ2-2, with D possibly TRBD1 on 5 matching bases. V lost 1 base to trimming and J lost 4 bases, with 7 bases between them. The CDR3 is made up of 14 amino acids. The germline V gene encodes CDR1 SGHTA and CDR2 FQGNSA. The DNA of the CDR3 is TGTGCCAGCAGCTTAGGACAGTCCACCGGGGAGCTGTTTTTT. Translation: CASSLGQSTGELFF.

J is TRBJ1-6 and V is TRBV5-6, with 8 bases that match TRBD1. The germline V gene has CDR1 SGHDT and CDR2 YYEEEE. This CDR3 contains 19 residues. The J segment lost 5 bases and the V segment lost 4 bases, leaving 17 bases of the junction unmatched. The CDR3 DNA follows: TGTGCCAGCAGCCCTGTCGGGGGCCCACAGGGGGTTGATAATTCACCCCTCCACTTT. As protein: CASSPVGGPQGVDNSPLHF.

The chain couples TRBV28 to TRBJ2-7, with 8 bases fitting TRBD1. Germline assignment: CDR1 MDHEN and CDR2 SYDVKM. V dropped 6 bases and J dropped 3; count of bases not matched to a gene: 4. The CDR3 is 13 residues long. The CDR3 protein is CASRGQDLYEQYF. In nucleotides, the CDR3 is TGTGCCAGCAGGGGACAGGACCTCTACGAGCAGTACTTC. Using reference TRBV28 and TRBJ2-7 for the parts outside the CDR3, the full variable domain is DVKVTQSSRYLVKRTGEKVFLECVQDMDHENMFWYRQDPGLGLRLIYFSYDVKMKEKGDIPEGYSVSREKKERFSLILESASTNQTSMYLCASRGQDLYEQYFGPGTRLTVT.

The CDR3 protein is CASSQGVGNQPQHF. CDR3 bases: TGTGCCAGCAGCCAAGGGGTAGGGAATCAGCCCCAGCATTTT. J is TRBJ1-5 and V is TRBV6-5; a weak D match, TRBD1 (5 bases). CDR1 and CDR2 from the germline V gene are MNHEY and SVGAGI. Trimming removed 6 bases from V and 4 bases from J, with 13 bases in between. CDR3 length: 14 residues.

This sequence joins TRBV19 and TRBJ1-1, with TRBD1 matching 7 bases. This CDR3 comprises 13 residues. V lost 9 bases to trimming and J lost 5 bases; unmatched junction nucleotides: 9. Germline lookup yields CDR1 LNHDA and CDR2 SQIVND (reference sequence). CDR3 loop: CASTGEIRTEAFF. DNA for the CDR3: TGTGCCAGCACAGGGGAAATTCGGACTGAAGCTTTCTTT.

The chain has TRBV4-3 and TRBJ1-1; unclear D gene. The CDR3 totals 15 residues. CDR1 and CDR2 from the germline V gene are LGHNA and YSLEER. The V gene lost 2 bases and the J gene lost 1 base, with 11 bases spanning the gap. The CDR3 region is CASSQRSARNTEAFF. The CDR3 DNA sequence: TGCGCCAGCAGCCAACGATCAGCGAGGAACACTGAAGCTTTCTTT.

The chain recombines TRBV19 with TRBJ2-3; the D gene could be TRBD1 or TRBD2 (7 bases each). The CDR3 is made up of 18 amino acids. Trimming removed 3 bases at V and 2 bases at J, with 21 bases between. Germline lookup yields CDR1 LNHDA and CDR2 SQIVND (reference sequence). The CDR3 DNA follows: TGTGCCAGTAGTATCCGGGACAGCGGGATCGGTGCCACAGATACGCAGTATTTT. Encoded protein: CASSIRDSGIGATDTQYF.

Concerning this clone itself: The junction departs from germline at one end; a sequencing error may be responsible. CDR3 loop: CASSYFGAKGSQYF. Written as DNA, the CDR3 is TGTGCCAGCAGCTACTTCGGGGCTAAGGGCTCCCAGTACTTC. V gene TRBV6-6 combines with J gene TRBJ2-5; the D gene could be TRBD1 or TRBD2 (5 bases each). The CDR3 runs to 14 residues. Germline V lookup: CDR1 MNHNY, CDR2 SVGAGI (reference sequence).

The chain links TRBV2 to TRBJ2-3, with 9 nucleotides matching TRBD2. The junction had 7 bases not matched to a gene; V was cut back by 4 bases and J by 5 bases. Per the germline V gene, CDR1 is SNHLY and CDR2 is FYNNEI. CDR3 length: 15 amino acids. CDR3 protein: CASSGPAGGLDTQYF. The CDR3 region has the DNA TGTGCCAGCAGTGGGCCAGCGGGGGGACTAGATACGCAGTATTTT.

The sample holds a few counts of this clone. The CDR3 DNA is TGTGCCAGCAGCCAAGACCCACGTTGGTACGAGCAGTACTTC. It encodes CASSQDPRWYEQYF. This rearrangement joins TRBV14 to TRBJ2-7; D is unresolved. The germline V gene encodes CDR1 SGHDN and CDR2 FVKESK. The germline V and J ends were trimmed by 0 bases and 4 bases, with 10 bases remaining between them. The CDR3 contains 14 residues.

This clone was seen a single time. The gene calls are TRBV19 and TRBJ1-5; D might be TRBD1 (6 bases). Germline lookup yields CDR1 LNHDA and CDR2 SQIVND (reference sequence). V shed 2 bases and J shed 1 base, with 12 bases lying between them. The CDR3 runs 16 residues. Here the CDR3 reads CASSITGTRSNQPQHF. For the CDR3, the DNA is TGTGCCAGTAGTATAACAGGGACCAGGAGCAATCAGCCCCAGCATTTT.

V usage is TRBV5-5 and J usage is TRBJ1-5; D unresolved. The ends were cut back, 2 bases at V and 4 bases at J, with 13 bases in the middle. This CDR3 has 15 amino acids. The germline V gene has CDR1 SGHKS and CDR2 YYEKEE (reference sequence). Written as DNA, the CDR3 is TGTGCCAGCAGCTTAACCATTAACTCAAATCAGCCCCAGCATTTT. Encoded protein: CASSLTINSNQPQHF.

This clone came up once. V is TRBV7-9 and J is TRBJ1-4; D is unresolved. V gave up 6 bases and J gave up 8 bases, with 16 bases separating them. The CDR3 totals 14 residues. Germline V CDR1 and CDR2: SEHNR, FQNEAQ (reference sequence). CDR3 loop: CASRSKVGEEKLFF. The CDR3 bases are TGTGCCAGCAGATCAAAGGTTGGGGAAGAAAAACTGTTTTTT.

CDR3 sequence: CASSLSTGMNTEAFF. In DNA form, the CDR3 reads TGTGCCAGCAGCTTAAGTACAGGCATGAACACTGAAGCTTTCTTT. The V call is TRBV7-3, the J call TRBJ1-1; tentatively, D is TRBD1 (5 bases). The CDR3 loop spans 15 amino acids. Looked up from germline, CDR1 is SGHTA and CDR2 is FQGTGA. Trimming left V 1 base short and J 0 bases short, with 9 bases between.

The J gene is TRBJ1-2, the V gene TRBV30; the D is unclear. Trimming pared 0 bases from V and 5 bases from J, leaving 13 bases between. The CDR3 is 14 residues long. Looked up from germline, CDR1 is GTSNPN and CDR2 is SVGIG (reference sequence). The CDR3 DNA reads as TGTGCCTGGAGTGTACCTCCAGGAGGGTATGGCTACACCTTC. Translation: CAWSVPPGGYGYTF.

The rearrangement links TRBV6-5 to TRBJ1-6; D is unclear. V was cut by 4 bases and J by 0 bases, with 10 bases left in between. Germline V gene data show CDR1 as MNHEY and CDR2 as SVGAGI. The CDR3 consists of 16 residues. The CDR3 nucleotides read TGTGCCAGCAGTTCCGTGAGGAACTCCTATAATTCACCCCTCCACTTT. Translated, it gives CASSSVRNSYNSPLHF.

In its sample, this clone was seen once. The chain combines TRBV27 with TRBJ1-6, with unresolved D. Trimming stripped 2 bases from V and 0 bases from J, with 8 bases between. The CDR3 sequence is 16 residues long. In germline, CDR1 is MNHEY, CDR2 SMNVEV (reference sequence). The CDR3: CASSLQGSSYNSPLHF. CDR3 DNA: TGTGCCAGCAGTTTACAAGGGAGCTCCTATAATTCACCCCTCCACTTT.